These T cell receptor beta chains were read from a single sample in a study of T cells in Graves' hyperthyroidism and ophthalmopathy. TCRdb redid the calling of the multiplex PCR reads with MiXCR, one entry per CDR3 protein. Among about 320,000 distinct CDR3 sequences listed, 16% were seen once. The sequenced sample consisted of blood. The receptors were sampled from a man younger than 40 with Graves' hyperthyroidism. CDR3s include the opening cysteine and the closing phenylalanine or tryptophan. Each record gives: CDR3 protein, CDR3 DNA, clone size, J gene, V gene, D gene. A D gene is named only where the DNA matches it firmly. Clone size, where shown, is once, few, many, or a class for clones that have expanded.

CDR3: CASSLRAGKNIQYF
DNA: TGTGCCAGTAGTCTAAGGGCAGGGAAAAACATTCAGTACTTC
size: few
J: TRBJ2-4
V: TRBV19
D: NA

CDR3: CSVQSMDTEAFF
DNA: TGCAGTGTTCAGTCCATGGACACTGAAGCTTTCTTT
size: many
J: TRBJ1-1
V: TRBV20-1
D: NA

CDR3: CASSLSGTGMKNEQFF
DNA: TGCGCCAGCAGCCTGTCGGGGACAGGGATGAAAAATGAGCAGTTCTTC
size: many
J: TRBJ2-1
V: TRBV5-1
D: TRBD1

CDR3: CASSVDRGPSYEQYF
DNA: TGTGCCAGCAGCGTAGACCGCGGACCCTCTTACGAGCAGTACTTC
size: many
J: TRBJ2-7
V: TRBV9
D: NA

CDR3: CASSATDRGNTEAFF
DNA: TGTGCCAGCAGCGCGACCGACAGGGGGAACACTGAAGCTTTCTTT
size: many
J: TRBJ1-1
V: TRBV9
D: TRBD1

CDR3: CASSDRGSEYNEQFF
DNA: TGTGCCAGCAGCGATCGGGGGAGCGAGTACAATGAGCAGTTCTTC
size: many
J: TRBJ2-1
V: TRBV9
D: NA

CDR3: CASSVRQGRETQYF
DNA: TGTGCCAGCAGCGTACGACAGGGGCGAGAGACCCAGTACTTC
size: NA
J: TRBJ2-5
V: TRBV7-8
D: TRBD1

CDR3: CASSKTGTIASYEQYF
DNA: TGTGCCAGCAGCAAAACCGGGACCATTGCCTCCTACGAGCAGTACTTC
size: many
J: TRBJ2-7
V: TRBV28
D: NA

CDR3: CASSWREISGTYEQYF
DNA: TGTGCCAGCAGCTGGAGGGAAATAAGCGGGACGTACGAGCAGTACTTC
size: NA
J: TRBJ2-7
V: TRBV11-2
D: TRBD2

CDR3: CSAYSATDTQYF
DNA: TGCAGCGCCTACTCGGCCACAGATACGCAGTATTTT
size: NA
J: TRBJ2-3
V: TRBV29-1
D: NA

CDR3: CASSGRRADTQYF
DNA: TGTGCCAGCAGTGGACGCAGGGCAGATACGCAGTATTTT
size: many
J: TRBJ2-3
V: TRBV11-3
D: NA

CDR3: CASSREAGVSYEQYF
DNA: TGTGCCAGCAGCCGGGAAGCGGGAGTGAGCTACGAGCAGTACTTC
size: NA
J: TRBJ2-7
V: TRBV7-3
D: TRBD2

CDR3: CASSEPPGGYNEQFF
DNA: TGTGCCAGCAGTGAACCACCGGGAGGGTACAATGAGCAGTTCTTC
size: many
J: TRBJ2-1
V: TRBV6-1
D: TRBD2

CDR3: CASSLHRGDRYYNEQFF
DNA: TGTGCCAGCAGCCTACACAGGGGGGACAGGTATTACAATGAGCAGTTCTTC
size: few
J: TRBJ2-1
V: TRBV14
D: TRBD1

CDR3: CASNNARGTQYF
DNA: TGTGCCAGTAATAATGCGCGAGGGACCCAGTACTTC
size: few
J: TRBJ2-5
V: TRBV3-1
D: NA

CDR3: CATSRGGQGGYGYTF
DNA: TGTGCCACCAGCAGGGGAGGACAGGGAGGGTATGGCTACACCTTC
size: NA
J: TRBJ1-2
V: TRBV15
D: TRBD1

CDR3: CASSTGTGGNQPQHF
DNA: TGTGCCAGCAGTACCGGGACAGGGGGGAATCAGCCCCAGCATTTT
size: few
J: TRBJ1-5
V: TRBV6-2/TRBV6-3
D: TRBD1

CDR3: CSARYREGYTF
DNA: TGCAGTGCTAGATATCGGGAGGGCTACACCTTC
size: NA
J: TRBJ1-2
V: TRBV20-1
D: NA

CDR3: CASSAYGSLTGETQPQHF
DNA: TGTGCCAGCAGCGCTTACGGGAGTCTGACAGGGGAGACTCAGCCCCAGCATTTT
size: many
J: TRBJ1-5
V: TRBV28
D: TRBD1

CDR3: CASSYSSRVEAFF
DNA: TGTGCCAGCAGTTACTCGAGTAGAGTTGAAGCTTTCTTT
size: few
J: TRBJ1-1
V: TRBV6-5
D: NA

CDR3: CASSSPLRSGSTDTQYF
DNA: TGTGCCAGCAGCTCACCTCTGCGTAGCGGGAGCACAGATACGCAGTATTTT
size: NA
J: TRBJ2-3
V: TRBV11-2
D: TRBD2

CDR3: CAWSRGYEQYF
DNA: TGTGCCTGGAGTAGAGGGTACGAGCAGTACTTC
size: NA
J: TRBJ2-7
V: TRBV30
D: NA

CDR3: CSATTDRGETQYF
DNA: TGCAGTGCTACAACAGACAGGGGAGAGACCCAGTACTTC
size: many
J: TRBJ2-5
V: TRBV20-1
D: TRBD1

CDR3: CASSPGTTTYNEQFF
DNA: TGTGCCAGCAGCCCCGGGACTACTACCTACAATGAGCAGTTCTTC
size: NA
J: TRBJ2-1
V: TRBV9
D: TRBD2

CDR3: CASSYGRRTYEQYF
DNA: TGTGCCAGCAGTTACGGCCGGAGAACCTACGAGCAGTACTTC
size: many
J: TRBJ2-7
V: TRBV6-6
D: NA

CDR3: CSAQSGEAPVEQYF
DNA: TGCAGTGCCCAGAGCGGGGAGGCCCCTGTCGAGCAGTACTTC
size: many
J: TRBJ2-7
V: TRBV20-1
D: TRBD2

CDR3: CASSYHMGTYWGTSTDTQYF
DNA: TGTGCCAGCAGCTACCATATGGGTACCTATTGGGGCACTAGCACAGATACGCAGTATTTT
size: NA
J: TRBJ2-3
V: TRBV7-8
D: NA

CDR3: CARSGTLGSDTQYF
DNA: TGTGCCAGAAGCGGGACCCTGGGTTCAGATACGCAGTATTTT
size: many
J: TRBJ2-3
V: TRBV2
D: TRBD2

CDR3: CSARGERYEQYF
DNA: TGCAGTGCTAGAGGGGAACGCTACGAGCAGTACTTC
size: few
J: TRBJ2-7
V: TRBV20-1
D: NA

CDR3: CASTSGGTYTGELFF
DNA: TGTGCCAGCACCTCAGGGGGGACCTACACCGGGGAGCTGTTTTTT
size: many
J: TRBJ2-2
V: TRBV12-3/TRBV12-4
D: NA

CDR3: CASSLTGRGGYEQFF
DNA: TGTGCCAGCAGCCTCACCGGAAGAGGGGGGTATGAGCAGTTCTTC
size: many
J: TRBJ2-1
V: TRBV7-3
D: NA

CDR3: CASSSGYRYGYTF
DNA: TGTGCCAGTAGTTCGGGTTATCGCTATGGCTACACCTTC
size: NA
J: TRBJ1-2
V: TRBV19
D: NA

CDR3: CASSSDRGREETQYF
DNA: TGTGCCAGCAGCTCCGACAGGGGGCGTGAAGAGACCCAGTACTTC
size: once
J: TRBJ2-5
V: TRBV7-2
D: TRBD1

CDR3: CASRTGSPYEQYF
DNA: TGTGCCAGCAGGACGGGATCTCCCTACGAGCAGTACTTC
size: few
J: TRBJ2-7
V: TRBV6-1
D: NA

CDR3: CASAGAGDTQYF
DNA: TGTGCCAGCGCGGGCGCCGGGGATACGCAGTATTTT
size: NA
J: TRBJ2-3
V: TRBV25-1
D: NA

CDR3: CASSSMREIINEQFF
DNA: TGTGCCAGCAGTTCTATGCGGGAGATTATCAATGAGCAGTTCTTC
size: NA
J: TRBJ2-1
V: TRBV27
D: TRBD2

CDR3: CATSDSAGSTDTQYF
DNA: TGTGCCACCAGTGATTCTGCGGGAAGCACAGATACGCAGTATTTT
size: many
J: TRBJ2-3
V: TRBV24-1
D: NA

CDR3: CASSPRFEQFF
DNA: TGTGCCAGCAGTCCCAGATTTGAGCAGTTCTTC
size: few
J: TRBJ2-1
V: TRBV6-2/TRBV6-3
D: NA

CDR3: CASSQDRKNTIYF
DNA: TGTGCCAGCAGCCAAGATCGGAAAAACACCATATATTTT
size: many
J: TRBJ1-3
V: TRBV3-1
D: NA

CDR3: CSAVGPITYEQYF
DNA: TGCAGTGCCGTCGGGCCCATCACCTACGAGCAGTACTTC
size: many
J: TRBJ2-7
V: TRBV20-1
D: NA

CDR3: CASSHGVSDTEAFF
DNA: TGTGCCAGCAGCCATGGGGTTAGCGACACTGAAGCTTTCTTT
size: many
J: TRBJ1-1
V: TRBV3-1
D: NA

CDR3: CASNLGTGGNEKLFF
DNA: TGTGCCAGCAACCTCGGGACAGGGGGAAATGAAAAACTGTTTTTT
size: many
J: TRBJ1-4
V: TRBV2
D: TRBD1

CDR3: CASSQRYGRGLGEQFF
DNA: TGTGCCAGCAGCCAAAGATACGGGAGGGGGCTTGGAGAGCAGTTCTTC
size: many
J: TRBJ2-1
V: TRBV3-1
D: NA

CDR3: CASSLVRGGSEQYF
DNA: TGCGCCAGCAGCTTGGTTCGCGGGGGGTCCGAGCAGTACTTC
size: many
J: TRBJ2-7
V: TRBV5-1
D: TRBD2

CDR3: CASSEFMNTEAFF
DNA: TGTGCCAGCAGCGAATTCATGAACACTGAAGCTTTCTTT
size: many
J: TRBJ1-1
V: TRBV11-2
D: NA

CDR3: CASSSPGLANEQFF
DNA: TGTGCCAGCAGTTCTCCGGGACTAGCCAATGAGCAGTTCTTC
size: many
J: TRBJ2-1
V: TRBV12-3/TRBV12-4
D: TRBD2

CDR3: CASHEVGELFF
DNA: TGTGCCAGCCACGAGGTGGGGGAGCTGTTTTTT
size: few
J: TRBJ2-2
V: TRBV12-3/TRBV12-4
D: NA

CDR3: CASSMRGQETQYF
DNA: TGTGCCAGCAGTATGAGGGGTCAAGAGACCCAGTACTTC
size: many
J: TRBJ2-5
V: TRBV9
D: NA

CDR3: CASSLRTSHNEQFF
DNA: TGTGCCAGCAGCTTACGGACTAGTCACAATGAGCAGTTCTTC
size: NA
J: TRBJ2-1
V: TRBV7-2
D: TRBD2

CDR3: CASSLEQQTRTDTQYF
DNA: TGCGCCAGCAGCTTAGAACAACAGACCCGCACAGATACGCAGTATTTT
size: NA
J: TRBJ2-3
V: TRBV5-1
D: NA

CDR3: CAIPRSPGGYTF
DNA: TGTGCCATCCCGAGGTCACCCGGTGGCTACACCTTC
size: NA
J: TRBJ1-2
V: TRBV10-3
D: NA

CDR3: CASSLDSLPETQYF
DNA: TGTGCCAGCAGTTTAGACAGCCTACCAGAGACCCAGTACTTC
size: few
J: TRBJ2-5
V: TRBV12-3/TRBV12-4
D: NA

CDR3: CASSYAETQYF
DNA: TGTGCCAGCAGTTACGCGGAGACCCAGTACTTC
size: many
J: TRBJ2-5
V: TRBV6-5
D: NA

CDR3: CASSLLIQGNEQFF
DNA: TGTGCCAGCAGCTTATTAATCCAGGGCAATGAGCAGTTCTTC
size: many
J: TRBJ2-1
V: TRBV7-2
D: NA